What follows are 13 T cell receptor beta chains derived from one specimen sequenced in a study of blood T cell repertoires in COVID-19. Generated by immunoSEQ multiplex PCR, the TCRdb table keeps only in-frame clones and is missing some. The sample has about 440,000 clones, about 89% seen once. Sample: peripheral blood. Receptors were obtained from a young woman with acute or convalescent COVID-19.

V gene TRBV6-1 combines with J gene TRBJ1-5; 9 nucleotides match TRBD1. The germline gives CDR1 MNHNS, CDR2 SASEGT. The CDR3 consists of 17 residues. V lost 4 bases, J lost 0 bases, and 7 bases stayed unmatched. The CDR3 bases are TGTGCCAGCAGTGCCCGACAGGGGGTACATAGCAATCAGCCCCAGCATTTT. This sequence encodes CASSARQGVHSNQPQHF.

The V gene is TRBV2, the J gene TRBJ2-1, with D possibly matching TRBD2 (6 bases). CDR1 is SNHLY and CDR2 is FYNNEI in the germline V gene. V was shortened by 6 bases and J by 0 bases, with 15 bases between the two germline ends. The CDR3 contains 16 residues. CDR3 protein: CASRDPLASSYNEQFF. The CDR3 DNA reads TGTGCCAGCAGGGACCCGCTAGCGTCCTCCTACAATGAGCAGTTCTTC.

The chain joins TRBV5-1 to TRBJ1-4, with TRBD1 identical over 7 bases. Germline V CDR1 and CDR2: SGHRS, YFSETQ. The junction had 7 bases not matched to a gene; V was cut back by 5 bases and J by 3 bases. CDR3 size: 15 residues. As DNA, the CDR3 is TGCGCCAGCAGGTCGACAGGGCGGGCTAATGAAAAACTGTTTTTT. Encoded protein: CASRSTGRANEKLFF.

This rearrangement joins TRBV28 to TRBJ2-5; possibly TRBD1 for D (6 bases). Germline CDR1 is MDHEN and CDR2 is SYDVKM. CDR3 size: 13 residues. Trimming stripped 10 bases from V and 5 bases from J, with 17 bases between. The CDR3: CATEGQTRETQYF. The CDR3 bases are TGTGCCACCGAAGGACAGACCCGTGAGACCCAGTACTTC.

This rearrangement joins TRBV5-5 to TRBJ1-1; 9 nucleotides match TRBD1. There are 13 residues in the CDR3. Per germline, CDR1 SGHKS and CDR2 YYEKEE (reference sequence). The V gene end was trimmed by 0 bases and the J gene end by 6 bases; junction bases not matched to a gene: 0. CDR3 sequence: CASSLGTGAEAFF. The DNA of the CDR3 is TGTGCCAGCAGCTTGGGGACAGGGGCTGAAGCTTTCTTT. The whole variable domain, filled in from reference TRBV5-5 and TRBJ1-1, reads DAGVTQSPTHLIKTRGQQVTLRCSPISGHKSVSWYQQVLGQGPQFIFQYYEKEERGRGNFPDRFSARQFPNYSSELNVNALLLGDSALYLCASSLGTGAEAFFGQGTRLTVV.

The chain uses TRBV19 and TRBJ2-1; D perhaps matches TRBD1 (6 bases). CDR1 is LNHDA, CDR2 SQIVND, per germline (reference sequence). This CDR3 is built from 13 residues. Trimming left V 5 bases short and J 6 bases short, with 11 bases between. CDR3 nucleotides: TGTGCCAGTAGTTCAACAGGGCTCAATGAGCAGTTCTTC. Translation: CASSSTGLNEQFF.

This chain uses TRBV7-9 with TRBJ2-5, with 10 bases lining up with TRBD2. Trimming at V came to 5 bases and at J to 2 bases, leaving 17 bases not matched to a gene. There are 19 residues in the CDR3. Looked up from germline, CDR1 is SEHNR and CDR2 is FQNEAQ (reference sequence). The chain's CDR3 is CASSPNLANSGGQQETQYF. CDR3 coding DNA: TGTGCCAGCAGCCCAAATCTCGCTAATAGCGGGGGGCAACAAGAGACCCAGTACTTC.

The rearrangement links TRBV30 to TRBJ1-1; D is undetermined. CDR1 is GTSNPN, CDR2 SVGIG, per germline (reference sequence). V lost 0 bases to trimming and J lost 6 bases, with 11 bases between them. The CDR3 is 13 residues long. As DNA, the CDR3 is TGTGCCTGGAGTGTGGAGCAAAACGCTGAAGCTTTCTTT. This sequence encodes CAWSVEQNAEAFF.

The chain combines TRBV7-3 with TRBJ2-1, with TRBD2 matching over 10 bases. Germline lookup yields CDR1 SGHTA and CDR2 FQGTGA. The V segment lost 5 bases and the J segment 4 bases; nucleotides outside the gene matches: 2. The CDR3 totals 14 residues. CDR3 DNA sequence: TGTGCCAGCAGCCTGACTAGCGGGTACAATGAGCAGTTCTTC. It codes for CASSLTSGYNEQFF.

The chain joins TRBV29-1 to TRBJ1-1; 8 bases match TRBD1. CDR1 SQVTM and CDR2 ANQGSEA come from the germline V gene. V shed 6 bases and J 5 bases; nucleotides not matched to a gene: 5. The CDR3 length is 12 residues. DNA of the CDR3: TGCAGCGTCCTACAGGGGGGGACTGAAGCTTTCTTT. It specifies CSVLQGGTEAFF.

The chain recombines TRBV11-2 with TRBJ2-5; the D gene is possibly TRBD1 (5 bases). Trimming left V 0 bases short and J 3 bases short, with 5 bases between. The CDR3 is 13 residues long. Germline values: CDR1 SGHAT, CDR2 FQNNGV. The CDR3 sequence: CASSLDREETQYF. The CDR3 bases are TGTGCCAGCAGCTTAGACAGGGAAGAGACCCAGTACTTC.

The chain couples TRBV2 to TRBJ2-3; 8 positions match TRBD1. This CDR3 is built from 12 residues. Germline CDR1 reads SNHLY; CDR2 reads FYNNEI. Trimming at V came to 4 bases and at J to 8 bases, leaving 2 bases not matched to a gene. Written as DNA, the CDR3 is TGTGCCAGCAGTGGGACAGGGACTACGCAGTATTTT. Translated: CASSGTGTTQYF. The full variable domain, rest sourced from reference TRBV2 and TRBJ2-3, is EPEVTQTPSHQVTQMGQEVILRCVPISNHLYFYWYRQILGQKVEFLVSFYNNEISEKSEIFDDQFSVERPDGSNFTLKIRSTKLEDSAMYFCASSGTGTTQYFGPGTRLTVL.

This clone was counted between two and nine times. The rearrangement joins TRBV5-1 to TRBJ1-5; no firm D call. With 0 bases removed from V and 7 bases from J, the gap between germline ends came to 11 bases. Germline CDR1 reads SGHRS; CDR2 reads YFSETQ. This CDR3 is built from 14 residues. The CDR3 protein is CASSLAPAGQPQHF. DNA for the CDR3: TGCGCCAGCAGCTTGGCGCCCGCCGGGCAGCCCCAGCATTTT.